Listed below are T cell receptor beta chains from one sample, sequenced in a study of shared clonotypes between healthy human individuals. The assay was immunoSEQ multiplex PCR, and TCRdb's table has in-frame clones only and misses some. This sample carries more than 850,000 clones, around 78% of them seen once, and the ten largest clones take more than 0.5%. The sample taken for sequencing was memory CD4+ T cells from PBMCs. These receptors were obtained from a man aged 18 to 30 in good health. Some clones in this sample may be carry-over from other donors' samples. Both conserved end residues are part of each CDR3. The D gene is left open where the match is weak. Size tells how often a clone was seen (once, few, many) or the class of an expanded clone, and some rows leave it out.

d_gene	abundance	v_gene	len	j_gene	CDR3nt	CDR3aa
-	once	TRBV7-9	12	TRBJ1-2	TGTGCCAGCAGTAGTGCCGCCGTCGGCTACACCTTC	CASSSAAVGYTF
TRBD2	-	TRBV4-1	17	TRBJ2-7	TGCGCCAGCAGCCAAAGATTAACTCTTGGCTTAGCGGGAGTTCGGTACTTC	CASSQRLTLGLAGVRYF
TRBD1	-	TRBV18	13	TRBJ1-1	TGTGCCAGCTCACCCGGGACAGGGGCGGAAGCTTTCTTT	CASSPGTGAEAFF
TRBD1	-	TRBV2	18	TRBJ2-6	TGTGCCAGCAGTGATGGGACAGGGGGTTGGACTGGGGCCAACGTCCTGACTTTC	CASSDGTGGWTGANVLTF
-	-	TRBV7-2	11	TRBJ2-3	TGTGCCAGCAGCGAGTTTAATACGCAGTATTTT	CASSEFNTQYF
TRBD2	-	TRBV7-6	16	TRBJ2-1	TGTGCCAGCAGCTCCCCAGGGACTAGCAAATTCAATGAGCAGTTCTTC	CASSSPGTSKFNEQFF
-	few	TRBV4-2	16	TRBJ2-1	TGTGCCAGCAGCCAACACAGCGGGCGGACCTACAATGAGCAGTTCTTC	CASSQHSGRTYNEQFF
TRBD2	-	TRBV11-2	17	TRBJ2-3	TGTGCCAGCAGCTCCACCAGACTAGCGGGGCACACAGATACGCAGTATTTT	CASSSTRLAGHTDTQYF
TRBD2	-	TRBV4-3	15	TRBJ2-1	TGCGCCAGCAGCCAAGGTTTAGCGGGAGGCAATGAGCAGTTCTTC	CASSQGLAGGNEQFF
-	-	TRBV10-3	13	TRBJ2-2	TGTGCCATCAGTGAGCCTGGGAACTGGGAGCTGTTTTTT	CAISEPGNWELFF
-	-	TRBV5-1	14	TRBJ1-1	TGCGCCAGCAGCTTTTCTAGCCCGAACACTGAAGCTTTCTTT	CASSFSSPNTEAFF
-	-	TRBV5-5	19	TRBJ1-3	TGTGCCAGCAGGTTTGGGTATTTCGGACAGACCTCCTCTGGAAACACCATATATTTT	CASRFGYFGQTSSGNTIYF
-	-	TRBV10-1	14	TRBJ2-7	TGCGCCAGCAGTGGCGGTTGGGTGATGGGCGAGCAGTACTTC	CASSGGWVMGEQYF